This T cell receptor (beta chain) was sequenced in a study of blood T cell repertoires in COVID-19. About the study: Both acute and convalescent COVID-19 samples were obtained from the United States, Italy and Spain.

V lost 1 base to trimming and J lost 0 bases, with 9 bases between them. Germline assignment: CDR1 SEHNR and CDR2 FQNEAQ (reference sequence). CDR3 length: 15 residues. The protocol was immunoSEQ multiplex PCR, while the TCRdb copy is restricted to in-frame clones and leaves out a portion. The sample records about 230,000 clones, roughly 85% being singletons. Sequenced input: peripheral blood. The J gene is TRBJ1-2, the V gene TRBV7-9; D uncertain. The receptor's source is a woman in her 70s with active or convalescent COVID-19. The CDR3 sequence is CASSLEVGANYGYTF. The DNA of the CDR3 is TGTGCCAGCAGCTTAGAAGTCGGAGCTAACTATGGCTACACCTTC.